One TCR beta chain is described in this entry. This clonotype was detected only a few times. The specificity of this receptor is unknown. The sample holds no much larger clone one base away, and base qualities are not on file. The meaning of the sample's treatment or condition label: allogeneic hematopoietic cell transplantation with graft depleted of TCRalphabeta T cells and CD19 B cells. Transplant recipients were children who received TCRalphabeta/CD19-depleted allogeneic hematopoietic cell grafts. The sample is drawn from a study of T-cell reconstitution after alpha-beta-depleted transplantation in children (dated by TCRdb to 2016 to 2017). With regard to the full study: The study quantitatively tracked T-cell immune reconstitution after TCRalphabeta/CD19-depleted allogeneic hematopoietic cell transplantation in children using TCR repertoire profiling. Paper-wide results and their limitations: About two months after transplant, the apparently early recovery of alphabetaT-cell counts reportedly depended on just several hundred clones that had expanded rapidly and came from non-depleted graft cells. In some patients, the high TCRbeta diversity seen at day 60 was put down to recipient T cells and intrathymic progenitors that had survived conditioning. Over the following months the frequencies of hyperexpanded clones went down, and after one year T-cell counts and TCRbeta diversity were mostly credited to newly produced T cells.

The CDR3 numbers 15 residues from cysteine through phenylalanine. Only the CDR3 part of the read is kept: 45 bases, read in frame from the first base. Libraries came from PCR. The run used an Illumina HiSeq 2500. TCR libraries were prepared with molecular barcoding, using unique molecular identifiers to normalize TCRbeta repertoire quantification. The public reads were quality trimmed at Q25 with fastp and then assembled into clones with MiXCR by TCRdb, keeping productive beta chains. Every entry covers one CDR3 protein and lists the most common genes and DNA from its rows. For this sample there are roughly 220,000 distinct CDR3 sequences; around 8.4% appear just once. The ten largest make up 35% of the sample.

This clonotype was obtained from a male patient aged 2 to 9 who had a stem cell transplant for acute myeloid leukemia, so the T cells may come from the graft donor. The rearranged segments are TRBV21-1 and TRBJ1-1. TRBV21-1 constitutes a pseudogene. This material consisted of PBMCs, mostly from graft donor cells, taken 360 days after TCRalphabeta/CD19-depleted stem cell transplant. Here is the DNA: TGTGCCAGCGGCAGGAGGGGTCGGCGATTTACTGAAGCTTTCTTT. Its product reads: CASGRRGRRFTEAFF.